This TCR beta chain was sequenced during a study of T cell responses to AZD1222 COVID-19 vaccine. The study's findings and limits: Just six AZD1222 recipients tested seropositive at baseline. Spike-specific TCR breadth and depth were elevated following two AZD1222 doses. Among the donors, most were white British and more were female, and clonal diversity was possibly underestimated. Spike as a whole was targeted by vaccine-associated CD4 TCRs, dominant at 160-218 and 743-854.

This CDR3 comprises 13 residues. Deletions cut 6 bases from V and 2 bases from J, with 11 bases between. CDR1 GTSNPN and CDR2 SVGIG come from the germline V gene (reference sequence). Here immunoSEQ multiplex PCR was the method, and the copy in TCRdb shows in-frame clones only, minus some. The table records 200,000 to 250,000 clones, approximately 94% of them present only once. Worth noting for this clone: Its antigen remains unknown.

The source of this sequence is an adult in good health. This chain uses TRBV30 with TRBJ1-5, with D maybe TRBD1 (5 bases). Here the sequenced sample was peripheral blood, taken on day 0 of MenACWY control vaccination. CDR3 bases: TGTGCCTGCACCCAGGGTGGCAATCAGCCCCAGCATTTT. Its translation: CACTQGGNQPQHF.